This T cell receptor beta chain was identified in a study of human T cells and chemical hapten exposure. About the research overall: Patients had diphenylcyclopropenone applied to the scalp weekly throughout the approximately 22-week study.

Trimming left V 0 bases short and J 4 bases short, with 10 bases between. The CDR3 consists of 15 residues. The germline CDR1 and CDR2 sequences are MGHRA and YSYEKL. Within the library, unique molecular identifiers were attached to each individual cDNA molecule. TCRdb processed the RACE reads anew with MiXCR; each CDR3 protein has one entry. Altogether roughly 150,000 distinct CDR3 sequences are present, about an eighth being singletons, with the ten largest covering less than 1.5%. This clonotype has only a few counts. Time point indicated: patch test 2, 6 weeks after DPC sensitization. Treatment indicated: therapeutic diphenylcyclopropenone sensitization with weekly scalp DPC. Ahead of each patch test application, blood was drawn. It was from unfractionated whole blood that total RNA was extracted.

This specimen was whole blood, taken in connection with sensitization to the hapten diphenylcyclopropenone (DPC). The V call is TRBV4-1, the J call TRBJ2-4, with TRBD2 as a possible D gene (5 bases). This clonotype was sampled from a woman aged 50 to 65 with alopecia areata. Some clones in this sample may be carry-over from other donors' samples. The DNA of the CDR3 is TGCGCCAGCAGCCAAGAGGAAGCGGTAAAAAACATTCAGTACTTC. Residues: CASSQEEAVKNIQYF.